The 3 T cell receptor beta chains given below trace back to one sample, sequenced in a study of long-term antiretroviral therapy in people with HIV. It was version v3.0 of the immunoSEQ assay that was run at survey level. Some clones are missing from TCRdb's copy, which holds only in-frame ones; the method was immunoSEQ multiplex PCR. The sample carries fewer than 40,000 clones, about 80% recorded once. Here the sequenced sample was unsorted PBMCs, taken 3.4 years after starting antiretroviral therapy. The origin of the receptors is a man aged 30 to 45 with HIV.

This chain joins TRBV7-9 and TRBJ1-2; D gene uncertain. The germline gives CDR1 SEHNR, CDR2 FQNEAQ (reference sequence). The CDR3 sequence is 13 residues long. The V gene lost 1 base and the J gene lost 8 bases, with 11 bases spanning the gap. The CDR3 loop is CASSLGAFGGYTF. The CDR3 region has the DNA TGTGCCAGCAGCTTAGGGGCCTTCGGAGGCTACACCTTC.

The chain couples TRBV2 to TRBJ2-3; D not certain. V shed 7 bases and J shed 2 bases, with 10 bases lying between them. Germline assignment: CDR1 SNHLY and CDR2 FYNNEI. The CDR3 has 13 amino acids. In DNA form, the CDR3 reads TGTGCCAGCACAACGAGAATCACAGATACGCAGTATTTT. This sequence encodes CASTTRITDTQYF.

This clone has a handful of counts. CDR3 loop: CASSQSGRSYEQYF. The CDR3 bases are TGTGCCAGCAGCCAGAGCGGGAGGAGCTACGAGCAGTACTTC. V is TRBV5-4 and J is TRBJ2-7; 9 bases are a match to TRBD2. V was pared by 4 bases and J by 3 bases, with 5 bases of the junction left unmatched. Germline lookup yields CDR1 SGHNT and CDR2 YYREEE (reference sequence). There are 14 residues in the CDR3. The full variable domain, in which reference TRBV5-4 and TRBJ2-7 provide the parts outside the CDR3, is ETGVTQSPTHLIKTRGQQVTLRCSSQSGHNTVSWYQQALGQGPQFIFQYYREEENGRGNFPPRFSGLQFPNYSSELNVNALELDDSALYLCASSQSGRSYEQYFGPGTRLTVT.